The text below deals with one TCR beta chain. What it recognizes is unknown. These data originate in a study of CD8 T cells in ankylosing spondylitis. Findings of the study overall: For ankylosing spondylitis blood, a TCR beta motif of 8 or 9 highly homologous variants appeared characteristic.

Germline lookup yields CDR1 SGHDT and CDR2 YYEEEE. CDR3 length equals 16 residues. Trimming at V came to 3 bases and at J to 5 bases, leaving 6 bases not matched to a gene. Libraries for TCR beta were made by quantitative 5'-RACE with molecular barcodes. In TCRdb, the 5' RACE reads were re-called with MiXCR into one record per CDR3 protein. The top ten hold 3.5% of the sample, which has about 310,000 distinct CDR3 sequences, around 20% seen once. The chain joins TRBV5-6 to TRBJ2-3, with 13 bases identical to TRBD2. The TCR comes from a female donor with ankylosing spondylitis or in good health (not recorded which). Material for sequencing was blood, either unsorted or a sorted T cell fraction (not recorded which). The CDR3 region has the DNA TGTGCCAGCAGCTCACTAGCGGGAGGGATTGGAGATACGCAGTATTTT. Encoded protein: CASSSLAGGIGDTQYF.